This is a list of T cell receptor beta chains from one sample in a study of blood T cell repertoires in COVID-19. The method was immunoSEQ multiplex PCR; TCRdb's version includes in-frame clones alone and lacks a portion of them. Among roughly 250,000 clones, around 89% were seen once, and the ten largest hold 8% to 10%. Material for sequencing was PBMCs or T cells enriched from blood (not recorded which). Source of these receptors: a man aged 40-49 years who had recovered from COVID-19. Both conserved end residues are part of each CDR3. The D gene is left open where the match is weak. Some rows have no size entry. The others give once, few or many, or a class for an expanded clone.

>TRBJ2-3|-|TRBV3-1/TRBV3-2|-
TGTGCCAGCCTTAGCGCGGGAAGGGATACGCAGTATTTT
CASLSAGRDTQYF
>TRBJ2-7|TRBD1|TRBV7-9|-
TGTGCCAGCAGCTTACCGGACAGGGGGATCTACGAGCAGTACTTC
CASSLPDRGIYEQYF
>TRBJ2-5|TRBD2|TRBV2|-
TGTGCCAGCAGGGGTCCGGGACTAGTAGAGACCCAGTACTTC
CASRGPGLVETQYF
>TRBJ1-5|TRBD1|TRBV10-3|-
TGTGCCATCAGTGCTACTATCAAGACAGGGCAGCGACAGCCCCAGCATTTT
CAISATIKTGQRQPQHF
>TRBJ2-3|-|TRBV11-3|-
TGTGCCAGCAGTCGCGGACAGTCTGCTAGCACAGATACGCAGTATTTT
CASSRGQSASTDTQYF
>TRBJ2-7|TRBD1|TRBV27|-
TGTGCCAGCAGGGGCCTAGGACAGGACGTGCAGTACTTC
CASRGLGQDVQYF
>TRBJ1-2|-|TRBV5-6|-
TGTGCCAGCAGTCGAGACCAGGGTGTTCTTTTTGGCTACACCTTC
CASSRDQGVLFGYTF
>TRBJ1-2|-|TRBV27|-
TGTGCCAGCAGCCGGACAGCAGTCGGCTATGGCTACACCTTC
CASSRTAVGYGYTF
>TRBJ2-7|-|TRBV7-2|once
TGTGCCAGCAGCGCTTGGACAGTTTCCTACGAGCAGTACTTC
CASSAWTVSYEQYF
>TRBJ1-1|-|TRBV29-1|once
TGCAGCGTTGATGCCCCGGACAGTCTGGGGGCTGAAGCTTTCTTT
CSVDAPDSLGAEAFF
>TRBJ2-3|-|TRBV7-2|-
TGTGCCAGCAGCTTCCGGAGCTTGAGCACAGATACGCAGTATTTT
CASSFRSLSTDTQYF
>TRBJ2-7|-|TRBV27|-
TGTGCCAGCAGTTTATACTCCAGGGAGGTAGGCCACGAGCAGTACTTC
CASSLYSREVGHEQYF
>TRBJ2-3|TRBD2|TRBV3-1/TRBV3-2|-
TGTGCCAGCAGCTCACGCAGCGGGAGGGCCCAAGATACGCAGTATTTT
CASSSRSGRAQDTQYF
>TRBJ2-7|-|TRBV6-1|few
TGTGCCAGCAGTGAGCAACCCGGCAGCGCCACCTACGAGCAGTACTTC
CASSEQPGSATYEQYF
>TRBJ1-1|TRBD1|TRBV19|few
TGTGCCAGTAACGACAGGGGGCGCAAGGACACTGAAGCTTTCTTT
CASNDRGRKDTEAFF
>TRBJ2-7|TRBD1|TRBV7-6|-
TGTGCCAGCAGGCCCGGACAGGGGATGTCCTACGAGCAGTACTTC
CASRPGQGMSYEQYF
>TRBJ2-5|TRBD1|TRBV27|-
TGTGCCAGCAGTTTATCTGCCCCGGGACAGACTTTCTCAAGAGAGACCCAGTACTTC
CASSLSAPGQTFSRETQYF
>TRBJ1-2|TRBD1|TRBV28|-
TGTGCCAGCAGTTTATGGGCTCAGGGGACAGGGGGCAGAGCTAACTATGGCTACACCTTC
CASSLWAQGTGGRANYGYTF
>TRBJ2-2|-|TRBV6-4|once
TGTGCCAGCAGCCTGGGGGGGGCCGCCGGGGAGCTGTTTTTT
CASSLGGAAGELFF
>TRBJ2-5|-|TRBV18|-
TGTGCCAGCTCAGCAGAACAGGGTAGACGGTCAGAGACCCAGTACTTC
CASSAEQGRRSETQYF
>TRBJ2-7|TRBD2|TRBV29-1|-
TGCAGCGTTGAGCGGGAGGGCCGCTACGAGCAGTACTTC
CSVEREGRYEQYF
>TRBJ1-2|-|TRBV27|-
TGTGCCAGCAGTTTATCACCCAGGGACTATGGCTACACCTTC
CASSLSPRDYGYTF
>TRBJ2-7|TRBD1|TRBV7-3|-
TGTGCCAGCAGCTTAGGGACAGGGTCCCTCAGGGGCGAGCAGTACTTC
CASSLGTGSLRGEQYF
>TRBJ1-6|-|TRBV6-4|-
TGTGCCAGCAGTATTGGAGCGGGGCATAATTCACCCCTCCACTTT
CASSIGAGHNSPLHF
>TRBJ1-5|TRBD1|TRBV4-1|-
TGCGCCAGCAGCCAAGGCCAGGGGGTAAATCAGCCCCAGCATTTT
CASSQGQGVNQPQHF
>TRBJ2-7|TRBD2|TRBV18|-
TGTGCCAGCTCACCGGCGGGGGGGGGTGAGTACGAGCAGTACTTC
CASSPAGGGEYEQYF
>TRBJ2-6|TRBD2|TRBV5-5|-
TGTGCCAGCAGTCGCCGGGGGGGAGCTGGGGCCAACGTCCTGACTTTC
CASSRRGGAGANVLTF
>TRBJ2-1|TRBD2|TRBV7-2|-
TGTGCCAGCAGCTTAGCGCTTCTAGCGGGAAAGTATGAGCAGTTCTTC
CASSLALLAGKYEQFF
>TRBJ2-5|TRBD1|TRBV7-2|-
TGTGCCAGCGGACGGACAGGGTCCATCAGGACCCAGTACTTC
CASGRTGSIRTQYF
>TRBJ1-4|-|TRBV28|-
TGTGCCAGCACGCGGGGCGGCCGGGTAAATGAAAAACTGTTTTTT
CASTRGGRVNEKLFF
>TRBJ1-6|-|TRBV10-3|-
TGTGCCATCAGTTACAAGGACAACGCAAATTCACCCCTCCACTTT
CAISYKDNANSPLHF
>TRBJ1-2|TRBD1|TRBV3-1/TRBV3-2|-
TGTGCCAGCAGCCAAGACCTGGGACAGGGTTTATATGGCTACACCTTC
CASSQDLGQGLYGYTF
>TRBJ2-5|TRBD2|TRBV6-5|few
TGTGCCAGCAGTTATAGCGGGAGCTACGAGACCCAGTACTTC
CASSYSGSYETQYF
>TRBJ2-2|-|TRBV6-2/TRBV6-3|-
TGTGCCAGCAGTTACGAGGTAGCGAACACCGGGGAGCTGTTTTTT
CASSYEVANTGELFF
>TRBJ1-1|TRBD1|TRBV6-5|-
TGTGCCAGCAGTTTAGGACAGGGGGCACTTGGTGAAGCTTTCTTT
CASSLGQGALGEAFF
>TRBJ2-2|TRBD1|TRBV11-2|-
TGTGCCAGCAGCCTACAGGGGGCGAACACCGGGGAGCTGTTTTTT
CASSLQGANTGELFF
>TRBJ2-7|-|TRBV4-1|-
TGCGCCAGCAGCCAAGTCGTTAACAGACCGGGGGAGCAGTACTTC
CASSQVVNRPGEQYF
>TRBJ2-1|TRBD2|TRBV7-3|-
TGTGCCAGCAGCTTAATCCCATGGAGTAGACTAGCGGGAGGAAATGAGCAGTTCTTC
CASSLIPWSRLAGGNEQFF
>TRBJ2-2|-|TRBV9|-
TGTGCCAGCAGCGTATACCAGCGGCTCTCCACCGGGGAGCTGTTTTTT
CASSVYQRLSTGELFF
>TRBJ2-1|-|TRBV7-3|-
TGTGCCAGCAGCCGACTAGGGGATGAGCAGTTCTTC
CASSRLGDEQFF
>TRBJ2-2|TRBD1|TRBV5-5|many
TGTGCCAGCAGCTACGGGACAGTACTCACCACTACCGGGGAGCTGTTTTTT
CASSYGTVLTTTGELFF
>TRBJ2-7|TRBD2|TRBV5-1|-
TGCGCCAGCAGCTCGGCACTAGCGGGAGCTTCCGAGCAGTACTTC
CASSSALAGASEQYF
>TRBJ1-1|-|TRBV3-1/TRBV3-2|-
TGTGCCAGCAGCCAAGTTGCAGGGGAGGGCACTGAAGCTTTCTTT
CASSQVAGEGTEAFF
>TRBJ2-1|TRBD2|TRBV18|-
TGTGCCAGCTCACCAGGGGGACTAGCGGAATACAATGAGCAGTTCTTC
CASSPGGLAEYNEQFF
>TRBJ2-1|-|TRBV11-3|-
TGTGCCAGCAGCGGTGTCAGGACAGCTTACAATGAGCAGTTCTTC
CASSGVRTAYNEQFF
>TRBJ2-1|TRBD1|TRBV20-1|-
TGCAGTGCTAGTTCCCCGGGACAGGGGGCCTACAATGAGCAGTTCTTC
CSASSPGQGAYNEQFF
>TRBJ2-5|TRBD2|TRBV27|once
TGTGCCAGCACCTACGACGGGACTAGTAGAGAGACCCAGTACTTC
CASTYDGTSRETQYF
>TRBJ1-5|TRBD1|TRBV7-8|-
TGTGCCAGCAGCTTAGAAGGGGGCCCCAGGGATAAGCATTTT
CASSLEGGPRDKHF
>TRBJ1-1|TRBD1|TRBV7-2|-
TGTGCCAGCAGCTTGGGACAGGGGCCCACTGAAGCTTTCTTT
CASSLGQGPTEAFF
>TRBJ1-5|-|TRBV15|-
TGTGCCACCAGCAGAGTAGGCAGGTCCAATCAGCCCCAGCATTTT
CATSRVGRSNQPQHF
>TRBJ2-7|-|TRBV5-1|-
TGCGCCAGCAGCTTTGACAGCTCCTACGAGCAGTACTTC
CASSFDSSYEQYF
>TRBJ1-1|-|TRBV12-5|-
TGTGCTAGTGGTTTGGCTCCGAACACTGAAGCTTTCTTT
CASGLAPNTEAFF
>TRBJ2-7|TRBD2|TRBV7-2|-
TGTGCCAGCAGCTCAGGGACTAGCGGGAGCTTCTACGAGCAGTACTTC
CASSSGTSGSFYEQYF
>TRBJ2-7|-|TRBV7-9|-
TGTGCCAGCAGCTTATACGGGAAAACCTACGAGCAGTACTTC
CASSLYGKTYEQYF